The rows below give T cell receptor beta chains drawn from one sample of a study of T-cell memory formation after mild COVID-19. TCRdb passed the 5' RACE reads through MiXCR, listing each CDR3 protein once. The table lists roughly 220,000 distinct CDR3 sequences, around 9.1% of them singletons. The material sequenced was PBMCs or a T cell subset sorted from them (not recorded which). All receptors derive from a man aged 18 to 30 who had mild COVID-19 (a few samples of this study predate the infection). Cell type and time point are not known. CDR3s include the opening cysteine and the closing phenylalanine or tryptophan. The D gene is left open where the match is weak. Clone size is shown for a subset of rows, as once, few, many or a class of expanded clone.

v_call	clone_size	j_call	d_call	cdr3_length	cdr3_nt	cdr3_aa
TRBV20-1	NA	TRBJ1-1	TRBD1	17	TGCAGTGCTAGAGGGGGGACAGGGGGACTCTTAGGGACTGAAGCTTTCTTT	CSARGGTGGLLGTEAFF
TRBV6-5	NA	TRBJ2-7	NA	15	TGTGCCAGCAGTTCCACCGGACTCAATTACTACGAGCAGTACTTC	CASSSTGLNYYEQYF
TRBV2	many	TRBJ1-2	TRBD1	13	TGTGCCAGCACCCGGGACAGGAACTATGGCTACACCTTC	CASTRDRNYGYTF
TRBV29-1	few	TRBJ2-1	NA	13	TGCAGCGTTGATGCACAGGTGATCAATGAGCAGTTCTTC	CSVDAQVINEQFF
TRBV4-3	many	TRBJ1-4	TRBD1	16	TGCGCCAGCAGCCACCTAACCGGGACAGGGGTTGAAAAACTGTTTTTT	CASSHLTGTGVEKLFF
TRBV19	many	TRBJ2-1	NA	12	TGTGCCAGTAGTACAGAGGGCCGTGAGCAGTTCTTC	CASSTEGREQFF
TRBV7-2	many	TRBJ1-5	NA	16	TGTGCCAGCAGCCGGATGGGGCAGGGAGGGAATCAGCCCCAGCATTTT	CASSRMGQGGNQPQHF
TRBV23-1	many	TRBJ2-5	TRBD1	15	TGCGCAGTGGTCCTCGTTGGCAGGGGGCAAGAGACCCAGTACTTC	CAVVLVGRGQETQYF
TRBV6-1	NA	TRBJ2-7	TRBD2	13	TGTGCCAGCATTCGGGCGGGGGGCTACGAGCAGTACTTC	CASIRAGGYEQYF
TRBV5-1	once	TRBJ2-2	TRBD2	16	TGCGCCAGCAGCAGGTCCGGGACTACGAACACCGGGGAGCTGTTTTTT	CASSRSGTTNTGELFF
TRBV27	NA	TRBJ2-5	NA	15	TGTGCCAGCAGTTATTATCAGGGGACCCTGAAGACCCAGTACTTC	CASSYYQGTLKTQYF
TRBV21-1	NA	TRBJ2-7	NA	15	TGTGCCAGCAGCTTAGACTCGGACAGAGCATACGAGCAGTACTTC	CASSLDSDRAYEQYF
TRBV7-2	many	TRBJ2-5	NA	14	TGTGCCAGCAGAATGGCGGCTCACCAAGAGACCCAGTACTTC	CASRMAAHQETQYF
TRBV5-6	NA	TRBJ2-3	NA	15	TGTGCCAGCAGCTATCCGCAGCAAAGGTTGAATACGCAGTATTTT	CASSYPQQRLNTQYF
TRBV20-1	NA	TRBJ1-5	NA	12	TGCAGTGCTCCACACACGGGGCAGCCCCAGCATTTT	CSAPHTGQPQHF
TRBV6-6	NA	TRBJ1-5	NA	14	TGTGCCAGCACTCCTGGGGGGAGAGGGCAGCCCCAGCATTTT	CASTPGGRGQPQHF
TRBV5-8	many	TRBJ2-3	NA	16	TGTGCCAGCAGCTTGGGGGCCACCATGGACACAGATACGCAGTATTTT	CASSLGATMDTDTQYF
TRBV29-1	NA	TRBJ2-3	TRBD2	14	TGCAGCGTTGTACTAGCGGGGCGCACAGATACGCAGTATTTT	CSVVLAGRTDTQYF
TRBV7-9	few	TRBJ1-2	TRBD1	14	TGTGCCAGCAGCCCAACAGGGGGCGACTATGGCTACACCTTC	CASSPTGGDYGYTF
TRBV7-9	NA	TRBJ1-6	NA	14	TGTGCCAGCAGCGCCAGGGTTGGTAATTCACCCCTCCACTTT	CASSARVGNSPLHF
TRBV5-1	NA	TRBJ1-5	NA	13	TGCGCCAGCAGCCCTGACGTGAATCAGCCCCAGCATTTT	CASSPDVNQPQHF
TRBV5-1	few	TRBJ2-3	TRBD1	17	TGCGCCAGACACAAGGGCAGGGGGCCGCCTGACTCAGATACGCAGTATTTT	CARHKGRGPPDSDTQYF